The clone carrying this TCR beta chain was observed a handful of times. Its antigen is as yet unknown. These data belong to a study of shared clonotypes between healthy human individuals. Study at large: Per donor, CD8 memory used one plate, CD8 naive used two, CD4 memory used three and CD4 naive used three.

Within Nashville, Tennessee resided all donors, each a Caucasian adult. The deep-level immunoSEQ assay was used. TCRdb's copy holds only in-frame clones and misses some; the assay was immunoSEQ multiplex PCR. The sample has roughly 2.4 million clones, approximately 94% seen once. Findings and caveats of the study: Sampling covered nothing but blood. Tissue TCR repertoires likely differ from those found in blood.

Germline CDR1 SGHDT, CDR2 YYEEEE. The CDR3 contains 14 residues. J gave up 0 bases and V 5 bases, and 4 bases lay outside the gene matches. The sample was naive CD4+ T cells sorted from blood. The subset is: CD45RA+ positively selected. The chain couples TRBV5-6 to TRBJ2-7, with 8 bases aligning to TRBD2. This clonotype was sampled from a man aged 18 to 29 in good health. This CDR3 is CASRQAGDSYEQYF. The CDR3 DNA follows: TGTGCCAGCAGACAAGCGGGAGACTCCTACGAGCAGTACTTC.